These 10 T cell receptor beta chains share one sample of origin, sequenced in a study of blood T cell repertoires in COVID-19. Data came from immunoSEQ multiplex PCR; TCRdb stores just in-frame clones and leaves some out. The table records about 210,000 clones, 65% to 90% of them present only once. Sequencing input: PBMCs or T cells enriched from blood (not recorded which). The receptors stem from a woman in her forties or fifties with acute COVID-19.

This sequence joins TRBV6-6 and TRBJ2-7; 7 bases map to TRBD2. This CDR3 has 14 residues. Germline lookup yields CDR1 MNHNY and CDR2 SVGAGI (reference sequence). The ends lost 2 bases at V and 2 bases at J; junction bases unmatched: 3. The CDR3 DNA is TGTGCCAGCAGTTACGAGGCGGGGGCCTACGAGCAGTACTTC. The encoded protein is CASSYEAGAYEQYF.

The V and J genes are TRBV19 and TRBJ2-1; 9 bases fit TRBD2. The junction had 7 bases not matched to a gene; V was cut back by 3 bases and J by 4 bases. CDR1 LNHDA and CDR2 SQIVND come from the germline V gene (reference sequence). The CDR3 sequence is 16 residues long. CDR3 residues: CASSILAGNAYNEQFF. The DNA of the CDR3 is TGTGCCAGTAGTATCCTAGCGGGAAACGCGTACAATGAGCAGTTCTTC.

The chain joins TRBV7-8 to TRBJ1-1; tentative D call: TRBD1 (5 bases). Germline loops: CDR1 SGHVS, CDR2 FQNEAQ. The CDR3 consists of 14 residues. V dropped 6 bases and J dropped 1 base, with 12 bases sitting between them. CDR3 amino acids: CASSQQATNTEAFF. The DNA for the CDR3 is TGTGCCAGCAGTCAACAGGCGACGAACACTGAAGCTTTCTTT.

The chain joins TRBV28 to TRBJ1-4; TRBD1 agrees at 11 bases. This CDR3 is 15 amino acids long. Trimming removed 4 bases from V and 6 bases from J; junction bases left unmatched: 4. Germline V lookup: CDR1 MDHEN, CDR2 SYDVKM. This CDR3 reads CASSSGGQGDEKLFF. The CDR3 coding sequence is TGTGCCAGCAGTTCTGGGGGACAGGGGGATGAAAAACTGTTTTTT.

J is TRBJ2-7 and V is TRBV11-2; no firm D call. Trimming stripped 1 base from V and 5 bases from J, with 12 bases between. CDR1 is SGHAT, CDR2 FQNNGV, per germline. The CDR3 runs to 14 residues. The CDR3 is CASSLGAHGNEQYF. The CDR3 DNA sequence: TGTGCCAGCAGCTTAGGGGCTCACGGCAACGAGCAGTACTTC.

This rearrangement joins TRBV27 to TRBJ1-2; the match to TRBD1 covers 8 bases. Trimming at V came to 5 bases and at J to 3 bases, leaving 2 bases not matched to a gene. The germline V gene has CDR1 MNHEY and CDR2 SMNVEV (reference sequence). The CDR3 has 13 amino acids. CDR3 nucleotides: TGTGCCAGCAGTATGACAGGGGACTATGGCTACACCTTC. Translated, it gives CASSMTGDYGYTF.

The CDR3 DNA sequence: TGTGCCAGCTCACCACCGGGACAATCTAATGAAAAACTGTTTTTT. This sequence encodes CASSPPGQSNEKLFF. The gene calls are TRBV18 and TRBJ1-4, with D possibly being TRBD1 (6 bases). Germline CDR1 and CDR2: KGHSH and LQKENI. Trimming cost V 0 bases and J 3 bases, with 8 bases left between them. The CDR3 sequence is 15 residues long.

The V call is TRBV28, the J call TRBJ2-7; 7 positions agree with TRBD1. Germline V gene data show CDR1 as MDHEN and CDR2 as SYDVKM. The CDR3 has 12 amino acids. The J segment lost 0 bases and the V segment lost 9 bases, leaving 2 bases of the junction unmatched. DNA for the CDR3: TGTGCCAGTCGACAGGGCTCCTACGAGCAGTACTTC. It specifies CASRQGSYEQYF.

V and J are TRBV5-5 and TRBJ1-5; no definite D call. Germline V lookup: CDR1 SGHKS, CDR2 YYEKEE (reference sequence). The CDR3 loop spans 15 amino acids. The germline V and J ends were trimmed by 1 base and 0 bases, with 8 bases remaining between them. CDR3 sequence (DNA): TGTGCCAGCAGCTTGCTATCCTATAGCAATCAGCCCCAGCATTTT. It translates to CASSLLSYSNQPQHF.

The J gene is TRBJ1-1, the V gene TRBV7-3, with 9 bases lining up with TRBD1. The CDR3 covers 14 residues. Germline values: CDR1 SGHTA, CDR2 FQGTGA. V was pared by 4 bases and J by 10 bases, with 10 bases of the junction left unmatched. As DNA, the CDR3 is TGTGCCAGCAGCTCGACAGGGACAGGGAATGTAGCTTTCTTT. Protein: CASSSTGTGNVAFF.